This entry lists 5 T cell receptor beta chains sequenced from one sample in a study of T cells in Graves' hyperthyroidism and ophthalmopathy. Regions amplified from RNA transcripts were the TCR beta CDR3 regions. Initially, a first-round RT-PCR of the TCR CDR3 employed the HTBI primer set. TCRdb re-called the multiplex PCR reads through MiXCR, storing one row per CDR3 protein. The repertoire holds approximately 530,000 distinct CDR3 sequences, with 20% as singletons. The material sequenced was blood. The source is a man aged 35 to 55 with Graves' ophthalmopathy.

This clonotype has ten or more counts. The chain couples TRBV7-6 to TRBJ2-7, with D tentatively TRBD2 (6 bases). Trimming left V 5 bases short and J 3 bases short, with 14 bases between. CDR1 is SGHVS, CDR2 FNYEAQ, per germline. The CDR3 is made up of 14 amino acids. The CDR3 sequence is CASSRWGVDYEQYF. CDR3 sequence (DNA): TGTGCCAGCAGCAGATGGGGGGTCGACTACGAGCAGTACTTC.

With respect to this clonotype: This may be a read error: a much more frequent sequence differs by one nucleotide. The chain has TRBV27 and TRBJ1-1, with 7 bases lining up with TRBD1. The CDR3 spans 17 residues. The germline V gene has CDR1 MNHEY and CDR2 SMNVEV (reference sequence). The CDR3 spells CASSPYPSTGRDTGAFF. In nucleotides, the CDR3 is TGTGCCAGCAGTCCCTACCCTTCGACAGGGAGGGACACTGGAGCTTTCTTT.

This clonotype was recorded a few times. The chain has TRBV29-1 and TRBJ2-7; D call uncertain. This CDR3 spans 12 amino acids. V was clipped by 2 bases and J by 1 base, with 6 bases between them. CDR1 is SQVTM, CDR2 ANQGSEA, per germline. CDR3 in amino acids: CSVESGSYEQYF. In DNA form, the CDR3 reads TGCAGCGTTGAATCTGGGTCCTACGAGCAGTACTTC.

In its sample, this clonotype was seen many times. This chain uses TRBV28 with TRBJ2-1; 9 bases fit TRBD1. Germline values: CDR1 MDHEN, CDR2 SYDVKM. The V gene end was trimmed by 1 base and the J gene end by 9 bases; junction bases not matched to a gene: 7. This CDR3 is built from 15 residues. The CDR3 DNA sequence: TGTGCCAGCAGTTTATCGGGACAGGGAGGGGGTGAGCAGTTCTTC. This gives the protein CASSLSGQGGGEQFF.

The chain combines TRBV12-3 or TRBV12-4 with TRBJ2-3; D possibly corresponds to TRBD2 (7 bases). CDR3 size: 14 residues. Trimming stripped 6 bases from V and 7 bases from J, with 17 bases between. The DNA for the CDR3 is TGTGCCAGCAGCCCCCTCGCGGGGGCATATACGCAGTATTTT. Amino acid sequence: CASSPLAGAYTQYF.